These T cell receptor beta chains were read from a single sample in a study of T cell repertoires in cytomegalovirus infection. In TCRdb, the reads were re-called with MiXCR into one record per CDR3 protein. This sample has 150,000 to 200,000 distinct CDR3 sequences, with about an eighth found just once. Sequencing was carried out using PBMCs. The source of these receptors is a human donor in good health (CMV status not recorded). Some clones in this sample may be carry-over from other donors' samples. Each CDR3 is given with its conserved first and last residue. The D gene is left open where the match is weak. Some rows have no size entry. The others give once, few or many, or a class for an expanded clone.

.	TRBV12-3/TRBV12-4	.	TRBJ1-6	TGTGCCAGCAGTTGGGTGGGTTCACCCCTCCACTTT	CASSWVGSPLHF
.	TRBV10-3	.	TRBJ2-2	TGTGCCACCTCAGGCGGGGTGGCCGGGGAGCTGTTTTTT	CATSGGVAGELFF
many	TRBV7-2	.	TRBJ1-3	TGTGCCAGCAGCTTAGTAGGGAGATCCTATGGAAACACCATATATTTT	CASSLVGRSYGNTIYF
few	TRBV12-3/TRBV12-4	TRBD1	TRBJ1-2	TGTGCCAGCAGTTCCCCGGGACAGGGACACTATGGCTACACCTTC	CASSSPGQGHYGYTF
many	TRBV7-9	.	TRBJ2-7	TGTGCCAGCAGCTTATTGGGGGATTGGGACGAGCAGTACTTC	CASSLLGDWDEQYF
many	TRBV7-2	TRBD2	TRBJ2-1	TGTGCCAGCAGCCGACTAGCGGGGGGGCCTAATGAGCAGTTCTTC	CASSRLAGGPNEQFF
.	TRBV29-1	.	TRBJ1-4	TGCAGCGTTACGAATGGTGAAAAACTGTTTTTT	CSVTNGEKLFF
few	TRBV3-1	.	TRBJ1-1	TGTGCCAGCAGACCCTCGACCGGAGAGAACACTGAAGCTTTCTTT	CASRPSTGENTEAFF
many	TRBV12-3/TRBV12-4	TRBD1	TRBJ1-2	TGTGCCAGCTCGGCCCTAGACAGGGGGGGAGGCTACACCTTC	CASSALDRGGGYTF
many	TRBV12-3/TRBV12-4	.	TRBJ2-6	TGTGCCAGCAGTTTAGTAGTACAGTTTCCAGCCAACGTCCTGACTTTC	CASSLVVQFPANVLTF
.	TRBV29-1	.	TRBJ2-3	TGCAGCGTTGGTCTCGCCTTAACTAGCACAGATACGCAGTATTTT	CSVGLALTSTDTQYF
many	TRBV11-2	TRBD1	TRBJ1-2	TGTGCCAGCAGCTTGGGGACAGGGTCCGGCTACACCTTC	CASSLGTGSGYTF
many	TRBV7-9	.	TRBJ1-1	TGTGCCAGCAGCTTGAACAGCCCGAACACTGAAGCTTTCTTT	CASSLNSPNTEAFF
few	TRBV9	.	TRBJ2-7	TGTGCCAGCAGCGATGGGGGCCTGCCGGTGGCGTACGAGCAGTACTTC	CASSDGGLPVAYEQYF
many	TRBV24-1	TRBD1	TRBJ2-2	TGTGCCACCAGTGACCAAACGACAGGGAAGGGAAACACCGGGGAGCTGTTTTTT	CATSDQTTGKGNTGELFF
.	TRBV29-1	.	TRBJ2-7	TGCAGCGTTGAAGATCTGCGGGGATACGAGCAGTACTTC	CSVEDLRGYEQYF
.	TRBV5-6	.	TRBJ2-5	TGTGCCAGCAGCTTGGGGAGGCCAGAAGAGACCCAGTACTTC	CASSLGRPEETQYF
once	TRBV5-1	.	TRBJ2-7	TGCGCCAGCAGCTTCACCGGGCAGGGATTCCACGAGCAGTACTTC	CASSFTGQGFHEQYF
many	TRBV7-8	.	TRBJ2-1	TGTGCCAGCATGAGCGGATCTGAGCAGTTCTTC	CASMSGSEQFF
many	TRBV6-5	TRBD1	TRBJ2-3	TGTGCCAGCAGTCGACCGACGGGACAGGGCAGCACAGATACGCAGTATTTT	CASSRPTGQGSTDTQYF
many	TRBV5-1	TRBD2	TRBJ2-1	TGCGCCAGCAGCCCAGTTAGCGGGGGGGCAGTGGATGAGCAGTTCTTC	CASSPVSGGAVDEQFF
many	TRBV7-2	TRBD1	TRBJ1-6	TGTGCCAGCAGCCTGACAGGGAGGAATTCACCCCTCCACTTT	CASSLTGRNSPLHF
few	TRBV7-2	TRBD2	TRBJ2-3	TGTGCCAGCAGCTTGACTAGCGGGGGCGGGGATACGCAGTATTTT	CASSLTSGGGDTQYF
few	TRBV29-1	TRBD1	TRBJ2-1	TGCAGCGTTGAAGGTTCGGACAGGGGGGCCTACAATGAGCAGTTCTTC	CSVEGSDRGAYNEQFF
.	TRBV20-1	.	TRBJ2-7	TGCAGTGCTAGTGTAGGGACCTACGAGCAGTACTTC	CSASVGTYEQYF
many	TRBV28	TRBD2	TRBJ2-4	TGTGCCAGCAGTTTATTAGGACTAGCGGGAGCCAAAAACATTCAGTACTTC	CASSLLGLAGAKNIQYF
many	TRBV7-9	.	TRBJ1-6	TGTGCCAGCAGCTCTAGCGGGGATCTCTCACCCCTCCACTTT	CASSSSGDLSPLHF
few	TRBV27	TRBD2	TRBJ2-3	TGTGCCAGCAGTTTAGCGGGAGAGCATCCAGATACGCAGTATTTT	CASSLAGEHPDTQYF
many	TRBV7-2	TRBD1	TRBJ1-3	TGTGCCAGCAGCCCCCAAGGGACAGGGGCTGGAAACACCATATATTTT	CASSPQGTGAGNTIYF